What follows are 12 T cell receptor beta chains derived from one specimen sequenced in a study of T cell repertoires in cytomegalovirus infection. Their target antigens are unknown. A single record per CDR3 protein comes from TCRdb applying MiXCR to the reads. This sample has over 250,000 distinct CDR3 sequences, with 22% found just once. Sample: cultured PBMCs, taken from culture after CMV antigen stimulation. These receptor sequences come from a human donor in good health (CMV status not recorded). Some clones in this sample may be carry-over from other donors' samples.

This clonotype has at least ten counts. V gene TRBV7-2 combines with J gene TRBJ2-7, with D tentatively TRBD1 or TRBD2 (5 bases each). The CDR3 is 13 residues long. In germline, CDR1 is SGHTA, CDR2 FQGNSA. The germline V and J ends were trimmed by 5 bases and 3 bases, with 11 bases remaining between them. The DNA of the CDR3 is TGTGCCAGCAGCACGGGACCAAACTACGAGCAGTACTTC. Translating gives CASSTGPNYEQYF.

The rearrangement links TRBV6-2 or TRBV6-3 to TRBJ2-1; the D is unclear. From germline, CDR1 is MNHEY and CDR2 SVGEGT. Trimming shortened V by 5 bases and J by 6 bases, and 17 bases separated the two germline ends. CDR3 length: 15 residues. Written as DNA, the CDR3 is TGTGCCAGCAGTAGTCGGGCCCAAAACGGCAATGAGCAGTTCTTC. Protein product: CASSSRAQNGNEQFF.

The rearrangement uses TRBV6-2 or TRBV6-3 and TRBJ2-2, with D unclear. The V and J ends lost 5 bases and 1 base respectively, with 11 bases between them. There are 15 residues in the CDR3. From germline, CDR1 is MNHEY and CDR2 SVGEGT. CDR3 sequence: CASSGRKENTGELFF. The CDR3 DNA sequence: TGTGCCAGCAGTGGACGCAAAGAGAACACCGGGGAGCTGTTTTTT.

This clonotype was seen repeatedly, ten times or more. The chain recombines TRBV6-1 with TRBJ1-2, with D unclear. The CDR3 consists of 14 residues. CDR1 is MNHNS, CDR2 SASEGT, per germline. Trimming stripped 5 bases from V and 7 bases from J, with 17 bases between. The CDR3 bases are TGTGCCAGCAGTTTTAGGCAAGAAAGAGGTGGCTACACCTTC. It translates to CASSFRQERGGYTF.

The genes are TRBV6-5 and TRBJ2-1, with 13 bases identical to TRBD2. CDR3 length: 15 residues. Trimming removed 9 bases from V and 7 bases from J; junction bases left unmatched: 9. Germline CDR1 and CDR2: MNHEY and SVGAGI. CDR3 sequence: CASRLSGLAGNEQFF. In DNA, the CDR3 is TGTGCCAGTAGGCTCTCGGGACTAGCGGGAAATGAGCAGTTCTTC.

This clonotype was detected a few times. Compared with germline, one end of the junction differs, possibly owing to a read error. The chain is built from TRBV29-1 and TRBJ1-1; D remains ambiguous. The V gene's germline CDR1 is SQVTM and CDR2 ANQGSEA. There are 11 residues in the CDR3. The DNA of the CDR3 is TGCAGCGCTGAACGTGGGACTGAAGCTTTCTTT. Translation gives CSAERGTEAFF.

The DNA for the CDR3 is TGTGCCAGCAGCCAAAAACCTGGGGAGCTGTTTTTT. This gives the protein CASSQKPGELFF. V gene TRBV7-9 combines with J gene TRBJ2-2; no firm D call. The V and J ends lost 5 bases and 8 bases respectively, with 9 bases between them. Germline values: CDR1 SEHNR, CDR2 FQNEAQ (reference sequence). CDR3 length: 12 amino acids.

The table lists this clonotype with a few counts. This chain links TRBV12-3 or TRBV12-4 with TRBJ2-1, with 8 bases that match TRBD2. This CDR3 region has 16 residues. J gave up 0 bases and V 6 bases, and 7 bases lay outside the gene matches. DNA for the CDR3: TGTGCCAGCAGGCCGGTGAGCGGGAGCTCCTACAATGAGCAGTTCTTC. This gives the protein CASRPVSGSSYNEQFF.

The CDR3 region has the DNA TGTGCCAGCAGTTCGCGCCCGGACGGCAATGAGCAGTTCTTC. It specifies CASSSRPDGNEQFF. This sequence joins TRBV6-6 and TRBJ2-1; D remains unclear. Germline V CDR1 and CDR2: MNHNY, SVGAGI (reference sequence). This CDR3 comprises 14 residues. The ends were cut back, 4 bases at V and 6 bases at J, with 13 bases in the middle.

This clonotype was seen many times. The chain employs TRBV7-9 and TRBJ2-5; D unclear. The CDR3 is 12 residues long. Trimming took 1 base from V and 4 from J, leaving 4 bases between them. Germline V lookup: CDR1 SEHNR, CDR2 FQNEAQ (reference sequence). This chain's CDR3 is CASSLELETQYF. In DNA form, the CDR3 reads TGTGCCAGCAGCTTAGAGTTAGAGACCCAGTACTTC.

The genes are TRBV20-1 and TRBJ1-1; D call uncertain. In germline, CDR1 is DFQATT, CDR2 SNEGSKA (reference sequence). V dropped 2 bases and J dropped 2 bases, with 6 bases sitting between them. This CDR3 is 12 amino acids long. In DNA form, the CDR3 reads TGCAGTGCTAGACGCCCCAACACTGAAGCTTTCTTT. Protein sequence: CSARRPNTEAFF.

This clonotype was counted only a few times. The J gene is TRBJ2-7, the V gene TRBV6-2 or TRBV6-3, with a weak D call TRBD1 (5 bases). This CDR3 is 13 amino acids long. The germline gives CDR1 MNHEY, CDR2 SVGEGT. V lost 6 bases, J lost 3 bases, and 12 bases lay in between. In nucleotides, the CDR3 is TGTGCCAGCAGACGACAGACTCTCTACGAGCAGTACGTC. This encodes CASRRQTLYEQYV.